The 11 T cell receptor beta chains listed next were all sequenced from one sample in a study of shared clonotypes between healthy human individuals (TCRdb year 2020). Libraries were prepared through the immunoSEQ multiplex PCR assay. The source is immuneACCESS, and TCRdb retained only in-frame sequences with V and J called. Part of the clones is not carried over; for the studies checked, unresolved V genes explain less than half of this, and the remainder is unexplained. This sample lists over 2 million clones; 85% to 95% were detected once. Jointly, the top ten make up 0.1% to 0.15% of the sample. What was sequenced was naive CD4+ T cells sorted from blood. The cell subset or site label, read with the paper, signifies: CD45RA+ positively selected. The receptors were sampled from a man younger than 35 in good health.

As regards this clone: This CDR3 is also generated by other DNA sequences in the sample. The chain has TRBV5-6 and TRBJ2-5; D is unclear. V lost 0 bases and J 4 bases, leaving 7 bases between the germline ends. The CDR3 has 13 residues. Germline CDR1 reads SGHDT; CDR2 reads YYEEEE. The CDR3 region has the DNA TGTGCCAGCAGCTTGGTAGGGTTAGAGACCCAGTACTTC. Translation gives CASSLVGLETQYF.

V and J are TRBV19 and TRBJ1-5; the match to TRBD1 covers 8 bases. The ends lost 9 bases at V and 7 bases at J; junction bases unmatched: 8. The CDR3 runs to 13 residues. Germline V gene data show CDR1 as LNHDA and CDR2 as SQIVND (reference sequence). This chain's CDR3 is CASRDRMGQPQHF. CDR3 in DNA: TGTGCCAGCCGGGACAGGATGGGACAGCCCCAGCATTTT.

The V call is TRBV11-2, the J call TRBJ2-2; no clear D. V was pared by 1 base and J by 6 bases, with 6 bases between. The CDR3 contains 13 residues. Germline assignment: CDR1 SGHAT and CDR2 FQNNGV. For the CDR3, the DNA is TGTGCCAGCAGCTTAGTGGGCCCCGGGGAGCTGTTTTTT. This codes for CASSLVGPGELFF.

This chain joins TRBV18 and TRBJ2-1; D is uncertain. Germline V gives CDR1 KGHSH, CDR2 LQKENI. The CDR3 spans 17 residues. V was shortened by 0 bases and J by 6 bases, with 18 bases between the two germline ends. In nucleotides, the CDR3 is TGTGCCAGCTCACCACCCACCCCGCGAACACCAGCCAATGAGCAGTTCTTC. Translated: CASSPPTPRTPANEQFF.

This chain uses TRBV10-1 with TRBJ2-7, with TRBD1 matching over 8 bases. Trimming removed 6 bases from V and 3 bases from J; junction bases left unmatched: 10. Germline V lookup: CDR1 WNHNN, CDR2 SYGVQD (reference sequence). The CDR3 spans 15 residues. CDR3 coding DNA: TGCGCCAGCAGAGCCGGGACAGGAGATTTCTACGAGCAGTACTTC. Translated, it gives CASRAGTGDFYEQYF.

Notes on this clone: Other DNA sequences in the sample encode the same CDR3. The chain uses TRBV2 and TRBJ2-2, with 7 bases fitting TRBD2. V was pared by 1 base and J by 6 bases, with 5 bases of the junction left unmatched. Germline loops: CDR1 SNHLY, CDR2 FYNNEI. The length of the CDR3 is 15 residues. The CDR3 coding sequence is TGTGCCAGCAGTGAAGTGGGAGGGCCGGCCGGGGAGCTGTTTTTT. This translates into CASSEVGGPAGELFF.

The chain links TRBV4-2 to TRBJ2-3, with 14 bases aligning to TRBD2. This CDR3 is 19 amino acids long. V shed 5 bases, J shed 0 bases, and the junction held 10 bases outside the gene matches. In germline, CDR1 is LGHNA, CDR2 YNFKEQ. In nucleotides, the CDR3 is TGTGCCAGCAGCTCTATTGGGACTAGCGGGGGAACTAGCACAGATACGCAGTATTTT. It encodes CASSSIGTSGGTSTDTQYF.

The J gene is TRBJ2-7, the V gene TRBV7-2, with 16 nucleotides matching TRBD2. Germline CDR1 SGHTA, CDR2 FQGNSA. With 0 bases clipped from V and 7 bases from J, the junction kept 12 bases outside the gene matches. This CDR3 region has 19 residues. CDR3 protein: CASSLAWQPGTSGRGEQYF. In nucleotides, the CDR3 is TGTGCCAGCAGCTTAGCATGGCAGCCCGGGACTAGCGGGAGGGGGGAGCAGTACTTC.

This CDR3 reads CASSKGQGFYNEQFF. The CDR3, as DNA: TGTGCCAGCAGCAAGGGACAGGGTTTCTACAATGAGCAGTTCTTC. The rearrangement joins TRBV11-3 to TRBJ2-1; 9 bases align to TRBD1. Germline V gene sequence: CDR1 SGHNT, CDR2 YENEEA. V trimming: 5 bases; J trimming: 3 bases; junction bases outside the gene matches: 5. The CDR3 spans 15 residues.

The V and J genes are TRBV5-1 and TRBJ1-4; 7 bases match TRBD1. The J segment lost 1 base and the V segment lost 3 bases, leaving 3 bases of the junction unmatched. This CDR3 has 15 residues. Germline V gene lookup returns CDR1 SGHRS and CDR2 YFSETQ. The CDR3 region is CASSYGTVTNEKLFF. The CDR3 coding sequence is TGCGCCAGCAGCTACGGGACAGTAACTAATGAAAAACTGTTTTTT.

V gene TRBV7-2 combines with J gene TRBJ2-5; tentatively, D is TRBD1 or TRBD2 (5 bases each). Germline lookup yields CDR1 SGHTA and CDR2 FQGNSA. Trimming took off 2 bases at V and 3 bases at J, with 25 bases between the two ends. The CDR3 loop spans 19 amino acids. CDR3 sequence (DNA): TGTGCCAGCAGCTTACGGGATCGACTCGGGACCACCCTAGAAGAGACCCAGTACTTC. Its translation: CASSLRDRLGTTLEETQYF.